This entry lists 29 T cell receptor beta chains sequenced from one sample in a study of shared clonotypes between healthy human individuals. CD8 cells regarded as naive lacked CD45RO, were positively chosen for CCR7, and omitted terminally differentiated effector memory CD45RA+ cells. Profiling relied on immunoSEQ multiplex PCR, and the TCRdb table lists in-frame clones only, not all of them. The sample contains more than 2 million clones, 93% of which appear only once. The sequenced sample was naive CD8+ T cells from PBMCs. Source of these receptors: a man aged 18 to 30 in good health. Some clones in this sample may be carry-over from other donors' samples.

V gene TRBV10-3 combines with J gene TRBJ2-5; possible D gene TRBD2, 6 bases. The germline V and J ends were trimmed by 3 bases and 5 bases, with 10 bases remaining between them. The CDR3 totals 13 residues. Germline loops: CDR1 ENHRY, CDR2 SYGVKD. The CDR3 protein is CAISDGGRETQYF. DNA for the CDR3: TGTGCCATCAGTGACGGGGGAAGGGAGACCCAGTACTTC.

This chain joins TRBV27 and TRBJ2-1; 7 bases fit TRBD2. Per germline, CDR1 MNHEY and CDR2 SMNVEV (reference sequence). The CDR3 contains 16 residues. V trimming: 7 bases; J trimming: 2 bases; junction bases outside the gene matches: 11. CDR3 in DNA: TGTGCCAGCACCCAAGGCGGGAGCGCTCCCTACAATGAGCAGTTCTTC. Its protein is CASTQGGSAPYNEQFF.

V gene TRBV6-5 combines with J gene TRBJ1-2, with unresolved D. Per the germline V gene, CDR1 is MNHEY and CDR2 is SVGAGI. V was shortened by 6 bases and J by 6 bases, with 11 bases between the two germline ends. The CDR3 is made up of 12 amino acids. The CDR3 here is CASSATPHGYTF. The CDR3 DNA reads as TGTGCCAGCAGCGCAACTCCCCATGGCTACACCTTC.

J is TRBJ2-1 and V is TRBV28; 7 bases agree with TRBD2. This CDR3 has 14 residues. Losses at the gene ends were 6 bases for V and 4 bases for J; bases not matched to a gene: 6. Germline V gene lookup returns CDR1 MDHEN and CDR2 SYDVKM. The CDR3 DNA reads TGTGCCAGCAGCCGGACTAGTACTTACAATGAGCAGTTCTTC. This translates into CASSRTSTYNEQFF.

The chain carries TRBV5-4 and TRBJ2-2; D perhaps matches TRBD1 (5 bases). CDR1 is SGHNT, CDR2 YYREEE, per germline (reference sequence). The germline V and J ends were trimmed by 0 bases and 4 bases, with 7 bases remaining between them. The CDR3 is 14 residues long. CDR3 coding DNA: TGTGCCAGCAGCTTGGGCCAGGGCACCGGGGAGCTGTTTTTT. Amino acids: CASSLGQGTGELFF.

This clone appeared once. The chain joins TRBV4-3 to TRBJ1-1; D gene uncertain. The germline V gene encodes CDR1 LGHNA and CDR2 YSLEER. The CDR3 consists of 15 residues. The V end lost 0 bases, the J end lost 1 base, and 9 bases lay between the germline ends. CDR3 in DNA: TGCGCCAGCAGCCAAGATCCGGGCGGGAACACTGAAGCTTTCTTT. Translation gives CASSQDPGGNTEAFF.

Remarks on this clone: Its ends do not fully match the called genes, so a read error is possible. The identical CDR3 is also encoded by other nucleotide sequences in the sample. The chain has TRBV13 and TRBJ2-7; 8 positions match TRBD2. The CDR3 is 14 amino acids. Germline CDR1 and CDR2: PRHDT and FYEKMQ (reference sequence). The CDR3 bases are TGTGCCAGCAGTTTAGCGGGAAACTCCTACGAGCAGTACTTC. Its protein product is CASSLAGNSYEQYF.

CDR3 amino acids: CASRGYDYNEQFF. CDR3 nucleotides: TGTGCCAGCCGAGGTTACGACTACAATGAGCAGTTCTTC. This chain joins TRBV27 and TRBJ2-1; no clear D gene. V lost 8 bases, J lost 3 bases, and 11 bases lay in between. CDR3 size: 13 residues. CDR1 is MNHEY and CDR2 is SMNVEV in the germline V gene (reference sequence).

The CDR3 spells CASRGNSPLHF. DNA for the CDR3: TGTGCCAGCAGGGGAAATTCACCCCTCCACTTT. J is TRBJ1-6 and V is TRBV28; no definite D call. The CDR3 has 11 residues. Germline-derived CDR1 and CDR2 are MDHEN and SYDVKM. V was cut by 6 bases and J by 7 bases, with 4 bases left in between.

A word on this clone: Different DNA sequences within this sample yield the same CDR3. V and J are TRBV14 and TRBJ2-7; the D is unclear. Germline CDR1 is SGHDN and CDR2 is FVKESK. Trimming took off 1 base at V and 1 base at J, with 5 bases between the two ends. The CDR3 totals 13 residues. As DNA, the CDR3 is TGTGCCAGCAGCCAAGGCGGTTCCTACGAGCAGTACTTC. This encodes CASSQGGSYEQYF.

A single count supports this clone. V usage is TRBV27 and J usage is TRBJ2-2; 7 bases are a match to TRBD1. The CDR3 has 15 residues. V lost 0 bases, J lost 4 bases, and 2 bases stayed unmatched. Germline CDR1 is MNHEY and CDR2 is SMNVEV (reference sequence). The CDR3, as DNA: TGTGCCAGCAGTTTATCCCGGACAGGCACCGGGGAGCTGTTTTTT. This encodes CASSLSRTGTGELFF.

V is TRBV6-5 and J is TRBJ2-1; 8 positions match TRBD1. The V gene's germline CDR1 is MNHEY and CDR2 SVGAGI. This CDR3 has 13 amino acids. V shed 8 bases, J shed 1 base, and the junction held 1 base outside the gene matches. CDR3 DNA: TGTGCCAGCCAGGGGGCTTCCTACAATGAGCAGTTCTTC. It translates to CASQGASYNEQFF.

This chain uses TRBV29-1 with TRBJ1-4; D is undetermined. V was clipped by 6 bases and J by 13 bases, with 15 bases between them. The CDR3 is 11 amino acids. CDR1 SQVTM and CDR2 ANQGSEA come from the germline V gene. CDR3 nucleotides: TGCAGCGTCGACGCGAATAAGGGACTGTTTTTT. Residues: CSVDANKGLFF.

This chain uses TRBV27 with TRBJ2-3; a possible D gene is TRBD2 (6 bases). The CDR3 runs 16 residues. Germline CDR1 MNHEY, CDR2 SMNVEV (reference sequence). Trimming took off 4 bases at V and 2 bases at J, with 16 bases between the two ends. CDR3 loop: CASSYSSGDYTDTQYF. CDR3 DNA: TGTGCCAGCAGTTATTCGTCGGGGGATTACACAGATACGCAGTATTTT.

Concerning this clone itself: This same CDR3 is encoded by further DNA sequences in the sample. This chain uses TRBV27 with TRBJ1-1; D not resolved. Per the germline V gene, CDR1 is MNHEY and CDR2 is SMNVEV (reference sequence). This CDR3 contains 13 residues. V was trimmed by 6 bases and J by 0 bases, leaving 8 bases between them. Here the CDR3 reads CASSITVNTEAFF. CDR3 in DNA: TGTGCCAGCAGCATTACTGTGAACACTGAAGCTTTCTTT.

V usage is TRBV28 and J usage is TRBJ2-7, with 7 bases aligning to TRBD1. Trimming at V came to 3 bases and at J to 5 bases, leaving 22 bases not matched to a gene. Germline-derived CDR1 and CDR2 are MDHEN and SYDVKM. There are 19 residues in the CDR3. This CDR3 reads CASSLTTRPKDRERDEQYF. CDR3 DNA: TGTGCCAGCAGTTTGACCACCCGTCCGAAAGACAGGGAGAGGGACGAGCAGTACTTC.

V usage is TRBV27 and J usage is TRBJ2-7; D call uncertain. Trimming removed 4 bases from V and 3 bases from J, with 13 bases in between. Germline assignment: CDR1 MNHEY and CDR2 SMNVEV (reference sequence). The CDR3 is 14 amino acids. The CDR3 loop reads CASSSRPAFYEQYF. As DNA, the CDR3 is TGTGCCAGCAGTTCCAGACCGGCTTTCTACGAGCAGTACTTC.

The J gene is TRBJ2-3, the V gene TRBV19, with 10 bases aligning to TRBD2. The ends lost 4 bases at V and 6 bases at J; junction bases unmatched: 7. This CDR3 contains 15 residues. CDR1 and CDR2 from the germline V gene are LNHDA and SQIVND (reference sequence). The DNA of the CDR3 is TGTGCCAGTAGTACTGTCCGGACTAGCGGCGATACGCAGTATTTT. It specifies CASSTVRTSGDTQYF.

The rearrangement uses TRBV9 and TRBJ2-4, with D possibly matching TRBD1 (5 bases). V lost 2 bases and J lost 11, with 14 bases in between. This CDR3 has 13 residues. Germline CDR1 is SGDLS and CDR2 is YYNGEE. The CDR3 loop is CASSVGGEGVQYF. CDR3 in DNA: TGTGCCAGCAGCGTGGGCGGCGAAGGGGTTCAGTACTTC.

V gene TRBV28 combines with J gene TRBJ1-1; 7 bases map to TRBD1. The V segment lost 5 bases and the J segment 1 base; nucleotides outside the gene matches: 4. Germline V gene sequence: CDR1 MDHEN, CDR2 SYDVKM. There are 14 residues in the CDR3. The CDR3 reads CASSGTVPNTEAFF. In DNA, the CDR3 is TGTGCCAGCAGTGGGACAGTCCCGAACACTGAAGCTTTCTTT.

The rearrangement uses TRBV19 and TRBJ2-2; D remains unclear. V shed 3 bases and J shed 8 bases, with 13 bases lying between them. Germline CDR1 LNHDA, CDR2 SQIVND (reference sequence). The CDR3 spans 14 residues. The CDR3 loop is CASSIRSPSGELFF. The CDR3 coding sequence is TGTGCCAGTAGTATTCGTTCCCCGTCTGGGGAGCTGTTTTTT.

The chain employs TRBV30 and TRBJ1-4, with a tentative D call TRBD1 (6 bases). The V gene's germline CDR1 is GTSNPN and CDR2 SVGIG (reference sequence). Trimming left V 4 bases short and J 4 bases short, with 13 bases between. The CDR3 loop spans 14 amino acids. CDR3 bases: TGTGCCTGGAACTGGGGGCGGATTAATGAAAAACTGTTTTTT. Translation: CAWNWGRINEKLFF.

The V gene is TRBV11-1, the J gene TRBJ2-7; tentatively, D is TRBD1 (6 bases). V lost 5 bases to trimming and J lost 5 bases, with 22 bases between them. CDR1 is SGHAT, CDR2 FQDESV, per germline (reference sequence). The CDR3 runs 16 residues. The CDR3 protein is CASSGEQGLFVNEQYF. The CDR3 region has the DNA TGTGCCAGCAGCGGTGAACAGGGTCTATTCGTCAACGAGCAGTACTTC.

This rearrangement joins TRBV7-9 to TRBJ1-1; D is undetermined. CDR3 length: 14 residues. The V gene's germline CDR1 is SEHNR and CDR2 FQNEAQ (reference sequence). With 3 bases removed from V and 4 bases from J, the gap between germline ends came to 12 bases. The CDR3 sequence is CASSFVGSGTEAFF. In DNA, the CDR3 is TGTGCCAGCAGCTTTGTGGGTTCTGGCACTGAAGCTTTCTTT.

The CDR3 sequence: CASSLIQGPQQDTQYF. Here the CDR3 DNA reads TGTGCCAGCAGCTTAATACAGGGGCCTCAACAGGATACGCAGTATTTT. The chain is built from TRBV7-6 and TRBJ2-3, with 7 bases lining up with TRBD1. V was clipped by 2 bases and J by 6 bases; unmatched bases: 11. Germline V CDR1 and CDR2: SGHVS, FNYEAQ. This CDR3 has 16 amino acids.

The chain is built from TRBV28 and TRBJ2-7, with 7 bases identical to TRBD2. Germline CDR1 is MDHEN and CDR2 is SYDVKM. The CDR3 loop spans 16 amino acids. V lost 4 bases and J lost 2; bases outside the gene matches: 11. The CDR3 loop reads CASSSTLGGEPYEQYF. Here the CDR3 DNA reads TGTGCCAGCAGTTCAACCTTGGGGGGGGAACCCTACGAGCAGTACTTC.

The V call is TRBV5-1, the J call TRBJ1-1; D remains ambiguous. CDR1 and CDR2 (germline): SGHRS, YFSETQ. There are 13 residues in the CDR3. V was trimmed by 5 bases and J by 2 bases, leaving 10 bases between them. The CDR3 DNA sequence: TGCGCCAGCAGTTTTGGGTCAAACACTGAAGCTTTCTTT. Its protein is CASSFGSNTEAFF.

This chain uses TRBV4-1 with TRBJ2-5; D not certain. Germline V CDR1 and CDR2: MGHRA, YSYEKL. The V and J ends lost 3 bases and 4 bases respectively, with 9 bases between them. This CDR3 is 13 amino acids long. CDR3 in DNA: TGCGCCAGCAGCCAGGAAACACGAGAGACCCAGTACTTC. It specifies CASSQETRETQYF.

The chain has TRBV5-4 and TRBJ2-7; 8 bases match TRBD1. The CDR3 is made up of 14 amino acids. Germline assignment: CDR1 SGHNT and CDR2 YYREEE (reference sequence). V was clipped by 4 bases and J by 2 bases; unmatched bases: 5. CDR3 sequence: CASSGKGQAYEQYF. DNA of the CDR3: TGTGCCAGCAGCGGAAAGGGACAGGCCTACGAGCAGTACTTC.